A selection of T cell receptor beta chains follows, all from one sample in a study of post-analysis software for immune sequencing data. TCRdb independently ran MiXCR on the PCR reads; one entry per CDR3 protein. This table holds hundreds of thousands of distinct CDR3 sequences, 59% found once. The sample taken for sequencing was blood. The receptors stem from a girl aged 2 to 10 with multiple sclerosis. The CDR3 runs from the conserved cysteine through the conserved F or W. A D gene is named only where the DNA matches it firmly. Some rows have no size entry. The others give once, few or many, or a class for an expanded clone.

>TRBD1|TRBV6-6|TRBJ2-4|NA
TGCGCCAGCAGGTCCCCGGGACAGGGGATCGCCAAAAACATTCAGTACTTC
CASRSPGQGIAKNIQYF
>NA|TRBV2|TRBJ2-7|few
TGTGCCAGCAGTGAAAAGTGGACAGATAATTACGAGCAGTACTTC
CASSEKWTDNYEQYF
>NA|TRBV3-1|TRBJ2-7|NA
TGTGCCAGCAGCCAGGACCTACGCGCCGAGCAGTACTTC
CASSQDLRAEQYF
>NA|TRBV12-3/TRBV12-4|TRBJ2-5|NA
TGTGCCAGCGCACCACGGGGCGGAGAAGAGACCCAGTACTTC
CASAPRGGEETQYF
>TRBD1|TRBV7-2|TRBJ1-6|NA
TGTGCCAGCAGCTTAGCGTCCGGACATGGGACAGTCGATTCACCCCTCCACTTT
CASSLASGHGTVDSPLHF
>NA|TRBV19|TRBJ2-1|NA
TGTGCCAGCGTTGATGGGCCGGTGGGAGGTGAGCAGTTCTTC
CASVDGPVGGEQFF
>NA|TRBV27|TRBJ2-5|NA
TGTGCCAGCAGCCTCTTCTCCAGCGGCTTCCAAGAGACCCAGTACTTC
CASSLFSSGFQETQYF
>NA|TRBV7-9|TRBJ1-4|NA
TGTGCCAGCAGCTTATCGGGGCCTAATGAAAAACTGTTTTTT
CASSLSGPNEKLFF
>TRBD2|TRBV11-1|TRBJ2-7|NA
TGTGCCAGCAGCTCCACATTGGGACTAGCGGGACAGCTGCTCCGGACCTACGAGCAGTACTTC
CASSSTLGLAGQLLRTYEQYF
>NA|TRBV29-1|TRBJ2-7|many
TGCAGCGTCGCGCCGGACTCGGACGAGCAGTACTTC
CSVAPDSDEQYF
>NA|TRBV20-1|TRBJ2-5|NA
TGCAGTGCTAGAATGGTGTCAGAGACCCAGTACTTC
CSARMVSETQYF
>TRBD1|TRBV5-1|TRBJ2-7|NA
TGCGCCAGCAGGGAGACAGGGGTCTACGAGCAGTACTTC
CASRETGVYEQYF
>NA|TRBV5-1|TRBJ2-1|NA
TGCGCCAGCAGCTTTTCCGCCTATGATGAGCAGTTCTTC
CASSFSAYDEQFF
>NA|TRBV5-1|TRBJ1-1|NA
TGCGCCAGCAGCTTGGGCAGCCGGACACTTAGGAACACTGAAGCTTTCTTT
CASSLGSRTLRNTEAFF
>NA|TRBV29-1|TRBJ2-5|NA
TGCAGCGTCAGACCAGGGGAGGCAGTCCGGCAGACCCAGTACTTC
CSVRPGEAVRQTQYF
>NA|TRBV20-1|TRBJ2-1|NA
TGCAGTGCTAGTTACTCGAGCTCCTACAATGAGCAGTTCTTC
CSASYSSSYNEQFF
>NA|TRBV20-1|TRBJ2-3|NA
TGCAGTGCTAGAGTTGAAGGCTCCCGAGATACGCAGTATTTT
CSARVEGSRDTQYF
>TRBD1|TRBV6-6|TRBJ1-4|NA
TGTGCCAGCAGTTATGATAGGACAGGGCGAAATGAAAAACTGTTTTTT
CASSYDRTGRNEKLFF
>NA|TRBV29-1|TRBJ2-7|NA
TGCAGCGTCAAGGGCTTGACAGCATCCTACGAGCAGTACTTC
CSVKGLTASYEQYF
>NA|TRBV29-1|TRBJ2-3|NA
TGCAGCGTTGATATCCTGAGCACAGATACGCAGTATTTT
CSVDILSTDTQYF
>NA|TRBV3-1|TRBJ2-4|NA
TGTGCCAGCAGCCAATCCGCCGGCAATGAGCAGTACTTC
CASSQSAGNEQYF
>NA|TRBV14|TRBJ2-1|few
TGTGCCAGCAGCGGGTTGACGGCAACCACACTTTCCTACAATGAGCAGTTCTTC
CASSGLTATTLSYNEQFF
>TRBD1|TRBV10-3|TRBJ2-3|NA
TGTGCCATCGAGAAGGGACAGGGAACAGATACGCAGTATTTT
CAIEKGQGTDTQYF
>TRBD2|TRBV6-2/TRBV6-3|TRBJ2-3|few
TGTGCCAGCAGTTATGGAGCGGGAGGAACAGATACGCAGTATTTT
CASSYGAGGTDTQYF
>TRBD1|TRBV3-1|TRBJ1-5|NA
TGTGCCAGCAGCCAAGGACAGGGGGATCAGCCCCAGCATTTT
CASSQGQGDQPQHF
>TRBD2|TRBV5-1|TRBJ2-5|NA
TGCGCCAGCAGCTCAGGACTAGGCCCTCAAGAGACCCAGTACTTC
CASSSGLGPQETQYF
>NA|TRBV5-1|TRBJ2-1|few
TGCGCCAGCAGCTTGGGCTTCAGCTCCTACAATGAGCAGTTCTTC
CASSLGFSSYNEQFF
>NA|TRBV6-6|TRBJ2-7|NA
TGTGCCAGCAGCTCCACTCCTAAGGGCGAGCAGTACTTC
CASSSTPKGEQYF
>NA|TRBV10-3|TRBJ2-4|NA
TGTGCCACCTTCGATGGAGCCAAAAACATTCAGTACTTC
CATFDGAKNIQYF